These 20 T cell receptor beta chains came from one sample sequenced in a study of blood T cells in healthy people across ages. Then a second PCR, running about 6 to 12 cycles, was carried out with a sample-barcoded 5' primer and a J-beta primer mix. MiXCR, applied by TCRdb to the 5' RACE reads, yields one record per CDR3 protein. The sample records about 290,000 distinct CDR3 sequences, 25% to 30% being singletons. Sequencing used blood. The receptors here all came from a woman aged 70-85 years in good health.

The CDR3 loop is CAISESGQPGETQYF. The CDR3 bases are TGTGCCATCAGTGAGTCCGGACAGCCCGGGGAGACCCAGTACTTC. The chain joins TRBV10-3 to TRBJ2-1; a weak D match, TRBD1 (6 bases). The J call may be in error: the DNA end matches TRBJ2-5 better. The CDR3 runs to 15 residues. The germline CDR1 and CDR2 sequences are ENHRY and SYGVKD.

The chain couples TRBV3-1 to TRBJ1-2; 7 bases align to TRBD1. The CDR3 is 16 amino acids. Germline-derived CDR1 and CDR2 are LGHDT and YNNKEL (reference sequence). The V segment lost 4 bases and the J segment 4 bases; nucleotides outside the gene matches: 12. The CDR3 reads CASSPSSGTVFYGYTF. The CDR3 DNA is TGTGCCAGCAGCCCTTCCTCCGGGACAGTCTTCTATGGCTACACCTTC.

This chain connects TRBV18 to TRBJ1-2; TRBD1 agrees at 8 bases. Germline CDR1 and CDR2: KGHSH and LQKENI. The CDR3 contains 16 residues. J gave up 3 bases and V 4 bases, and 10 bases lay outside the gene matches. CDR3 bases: TGTGCCAGCTCACTTTTGACAGGGGATGAGGACTATGGCTACACCTTC. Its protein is CASSLLTGDEDYGYTF.

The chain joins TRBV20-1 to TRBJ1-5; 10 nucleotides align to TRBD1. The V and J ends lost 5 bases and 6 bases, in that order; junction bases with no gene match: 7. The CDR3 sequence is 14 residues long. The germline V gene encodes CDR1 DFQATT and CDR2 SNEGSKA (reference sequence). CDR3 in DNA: TGCAGTGCTTGCCGGGACAGGGGAGCTCAGCCCCAGCATTTT. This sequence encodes CSACRDRGAQPQHF.

CDR3: CASSLRGVRRSNQPQHF. Here the CDR3 DNA reads TGTGCCAGCAGCCTCAGGGGGGTCCGCCGTAGCAATCAGCCCCAGCATTTT. This chain uses TRBV21-1 with TRBJ1-5; no DNA check was done on the table's D call, TRBD1. TRBV21-1 is labeled a pseudogene. The length of the CDR3 is 17 residues.

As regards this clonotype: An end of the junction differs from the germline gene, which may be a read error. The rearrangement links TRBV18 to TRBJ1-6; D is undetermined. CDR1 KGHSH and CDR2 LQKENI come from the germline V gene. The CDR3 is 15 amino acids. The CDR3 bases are TGTGCCAGTTCACCCACCGGGAACCCAGAATCACCCCTCCACTTT. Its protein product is CASSPTGNPESPLHF.

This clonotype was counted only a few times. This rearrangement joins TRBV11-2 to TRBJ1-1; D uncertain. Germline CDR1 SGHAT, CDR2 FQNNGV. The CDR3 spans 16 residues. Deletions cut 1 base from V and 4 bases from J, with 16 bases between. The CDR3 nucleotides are TGTGCCAGCAGCTTAGGATCTAACGGATATAGCACTGAAGCTTTCTTT. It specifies CASSLGSNGYSTEAFF. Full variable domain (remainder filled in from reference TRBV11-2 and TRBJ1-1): EAGVAQSPRYKIIEKRQSVAFWCNPISGHATLYWYQQILGQGPKLLIQFQNNGVVDDSQLPKDRFSAERLKGVDSTLKIQPAKLEDSAVYLCASSLGSNGYSTEAFFGQGTRLTVV.

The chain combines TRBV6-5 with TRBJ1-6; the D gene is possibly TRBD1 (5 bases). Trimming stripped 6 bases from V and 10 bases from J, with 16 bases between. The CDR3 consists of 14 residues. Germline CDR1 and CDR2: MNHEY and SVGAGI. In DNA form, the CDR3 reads TGTGCCAGCAGGGTCCAGGGTTTAGAGTCACCCCTCCACTTT. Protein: CASRVQGLESPLHF.

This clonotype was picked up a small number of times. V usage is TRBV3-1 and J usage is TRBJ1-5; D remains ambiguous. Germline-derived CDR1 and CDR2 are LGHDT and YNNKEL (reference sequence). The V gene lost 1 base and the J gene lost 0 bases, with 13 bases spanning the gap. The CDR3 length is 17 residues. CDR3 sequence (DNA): TGTGCCAGCAGCCAAGGATTAGGAGGAAATAGCAATCAGCCCCAGCATTTT. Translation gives CASSQGLGGNSNQPQHF.

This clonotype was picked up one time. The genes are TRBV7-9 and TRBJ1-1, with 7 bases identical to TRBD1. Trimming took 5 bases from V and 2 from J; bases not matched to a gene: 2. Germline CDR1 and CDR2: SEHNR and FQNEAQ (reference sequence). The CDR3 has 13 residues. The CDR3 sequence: CASSRDSNTEAFF. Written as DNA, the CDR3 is TGTGCCAGCAGCAGGGACAGCAACACTGAAGCTTTCTTT.

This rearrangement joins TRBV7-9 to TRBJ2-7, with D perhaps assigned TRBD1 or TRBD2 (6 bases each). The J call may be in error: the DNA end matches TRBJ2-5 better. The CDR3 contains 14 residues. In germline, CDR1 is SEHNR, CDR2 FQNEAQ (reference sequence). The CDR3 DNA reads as TGTGCCAGCAGCTTCAGGGGAGGCCAAGAGACCCAGTACTTC. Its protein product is CASSFRGGQETQYF.

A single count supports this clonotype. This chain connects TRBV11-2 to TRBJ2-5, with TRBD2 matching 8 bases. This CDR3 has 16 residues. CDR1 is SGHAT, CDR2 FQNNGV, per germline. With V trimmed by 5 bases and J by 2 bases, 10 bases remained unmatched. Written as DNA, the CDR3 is TGTGCCAGCAGCCCAACCGGGACTAGTACGCAAGAGACCCAGTACTTC. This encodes CASSPTGTSTQETQYF.

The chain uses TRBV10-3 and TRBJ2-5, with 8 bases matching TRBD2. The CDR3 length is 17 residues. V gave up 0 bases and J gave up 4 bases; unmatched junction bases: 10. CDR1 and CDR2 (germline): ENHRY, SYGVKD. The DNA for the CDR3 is TGTGCCATCAGTGAGTCAACGACTAGCGCGAAGGTAGAGACCCAGTACTTC. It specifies CAISESTTSAKVETQYF.

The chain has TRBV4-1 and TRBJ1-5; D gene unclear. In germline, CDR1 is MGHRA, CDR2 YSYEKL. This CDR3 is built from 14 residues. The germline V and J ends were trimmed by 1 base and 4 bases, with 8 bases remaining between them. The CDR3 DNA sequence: TGCGCCAGCAGCCAAGTTATGGGGAATCAGCCCCAGCATTTT. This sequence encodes CASSQVMGNQPQHF.

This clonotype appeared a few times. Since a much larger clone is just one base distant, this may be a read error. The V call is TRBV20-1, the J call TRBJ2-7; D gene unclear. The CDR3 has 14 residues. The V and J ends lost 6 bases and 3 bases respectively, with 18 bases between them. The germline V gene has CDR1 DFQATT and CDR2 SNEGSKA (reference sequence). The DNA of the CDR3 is TGCAGTGCCGCGCCCTTGGCGGCTATCTACGAGCAGTACTTC. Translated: CSAAPLAAIYEQYF.

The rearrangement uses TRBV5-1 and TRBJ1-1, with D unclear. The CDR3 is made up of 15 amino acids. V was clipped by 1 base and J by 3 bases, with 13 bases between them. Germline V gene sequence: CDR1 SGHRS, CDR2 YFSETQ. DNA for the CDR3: TGCGCCAGCAGCTTGTGGGGTATGCTGGACACTGAAGCTTTCTTT. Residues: CASSLWGMLDTEAFF. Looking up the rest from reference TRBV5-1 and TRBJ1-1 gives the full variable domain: KAGVTQTPRYLIKTRGQQVTLSCSPISGHRSVSWYQQTPGQGLQFLFEYFSETQRNKGNFPGRFSGRQFSNSRSEMNVSTLELGDSALYLCASSLWGMLDTEAFFGQGTRLTVV.

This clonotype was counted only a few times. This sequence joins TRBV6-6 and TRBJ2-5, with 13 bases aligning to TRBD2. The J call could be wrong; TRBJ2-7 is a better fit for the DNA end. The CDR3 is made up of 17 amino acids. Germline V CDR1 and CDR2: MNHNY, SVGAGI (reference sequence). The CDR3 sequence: CASSYSGLAGVYSEQYV. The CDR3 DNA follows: TGTGCCAGCAGTTACTCCGGACTAGCGGGAGTCTATTCCGAGCAGTACGTC.

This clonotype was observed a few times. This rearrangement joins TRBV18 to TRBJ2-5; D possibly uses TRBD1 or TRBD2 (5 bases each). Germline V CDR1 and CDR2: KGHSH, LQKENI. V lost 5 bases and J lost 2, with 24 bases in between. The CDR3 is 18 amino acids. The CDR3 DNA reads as TGTGCCAGCTCATCAAGGGCTGGGGCGGAGCGGACTCAAGAGACCCAGTACTTC. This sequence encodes CASSSRAGAERTQETQYF.

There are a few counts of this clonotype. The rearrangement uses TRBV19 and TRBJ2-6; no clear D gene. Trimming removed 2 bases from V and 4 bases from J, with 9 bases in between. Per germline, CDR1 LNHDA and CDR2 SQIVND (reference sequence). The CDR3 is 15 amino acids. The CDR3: CASSILGGGANVLTF. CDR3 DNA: TGTGCCAGTAGTATATTAGGTGGAGGGGCCAACGTCCTGACTTTC.

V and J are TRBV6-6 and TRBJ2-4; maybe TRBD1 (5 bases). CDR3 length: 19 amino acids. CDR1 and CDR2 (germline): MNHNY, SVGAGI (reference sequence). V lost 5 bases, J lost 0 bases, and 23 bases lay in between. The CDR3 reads CASSQSIMWTTIAKNIQYF. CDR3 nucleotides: TGTGCCAGCAGTCAATCTATTATGTGGACAACTATAGCCAAAAACATTCAGTACTTC.